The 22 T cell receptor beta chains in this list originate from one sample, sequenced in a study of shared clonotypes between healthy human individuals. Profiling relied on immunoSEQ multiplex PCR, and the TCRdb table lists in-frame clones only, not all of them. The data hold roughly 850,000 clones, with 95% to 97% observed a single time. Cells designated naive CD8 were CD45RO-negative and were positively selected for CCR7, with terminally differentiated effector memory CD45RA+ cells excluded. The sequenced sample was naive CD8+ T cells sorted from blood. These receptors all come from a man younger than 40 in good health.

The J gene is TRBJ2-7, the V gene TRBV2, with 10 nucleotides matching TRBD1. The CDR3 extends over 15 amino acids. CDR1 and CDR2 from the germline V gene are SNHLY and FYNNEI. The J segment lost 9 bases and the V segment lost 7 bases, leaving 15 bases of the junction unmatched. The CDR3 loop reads CASTGRRDRGYVQYF. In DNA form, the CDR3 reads TGTGCCAGCACTGGACGCCGGGACAGGGGATATGTGCAGTACTTC.

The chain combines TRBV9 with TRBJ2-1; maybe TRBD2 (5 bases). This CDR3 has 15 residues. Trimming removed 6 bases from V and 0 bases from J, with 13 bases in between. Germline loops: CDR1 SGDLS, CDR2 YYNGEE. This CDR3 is CASNRGTNSYNEQFF. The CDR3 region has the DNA TGTGCCAGCAACCGGGGAACAAACTCCTACAATGAGCAGTTCTTC.

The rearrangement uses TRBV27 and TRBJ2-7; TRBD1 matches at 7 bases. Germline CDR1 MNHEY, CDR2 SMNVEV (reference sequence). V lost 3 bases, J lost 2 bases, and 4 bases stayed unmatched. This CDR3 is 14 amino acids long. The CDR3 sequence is CASSFGTAAYEQYF. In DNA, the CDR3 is TGTGCCAGCAGTTTTGGGACAGCCGCCTACGAGCAGTACTTC.

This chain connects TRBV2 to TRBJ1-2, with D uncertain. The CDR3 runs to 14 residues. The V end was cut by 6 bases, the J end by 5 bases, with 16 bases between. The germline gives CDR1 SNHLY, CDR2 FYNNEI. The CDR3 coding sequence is TGTGCCAGCAGAGCAGACGCCACGCGGTATGGCTACACCTTC. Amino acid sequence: CASRADATRYGYTF.

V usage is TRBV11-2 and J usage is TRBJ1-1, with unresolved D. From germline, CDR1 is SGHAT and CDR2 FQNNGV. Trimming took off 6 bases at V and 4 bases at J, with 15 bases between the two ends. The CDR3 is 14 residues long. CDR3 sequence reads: CASSPPRVGTEAFF. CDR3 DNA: TGTGCCAGCAGTCCTCCGAGGGTCGGCACTGAAGCTTTCTTT.

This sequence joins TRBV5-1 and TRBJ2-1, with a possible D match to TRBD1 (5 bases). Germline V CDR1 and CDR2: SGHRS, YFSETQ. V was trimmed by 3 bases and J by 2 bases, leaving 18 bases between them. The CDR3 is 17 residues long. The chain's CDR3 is CASSWALGRVAYNEQFF. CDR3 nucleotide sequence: TGCGCCAGCAGCTGGGCCCTAGGCAGGGTGGCCTACAATGAGCAGTTCTTC.

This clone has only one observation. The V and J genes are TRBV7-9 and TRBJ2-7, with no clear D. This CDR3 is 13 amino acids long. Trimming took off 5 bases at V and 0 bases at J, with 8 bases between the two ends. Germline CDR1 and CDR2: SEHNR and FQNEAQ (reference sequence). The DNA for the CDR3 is TGTGCCAGCAGCATAAGGGACTCCTACGAGCAGTACTTC. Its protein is CASSIRDSYEQYF.

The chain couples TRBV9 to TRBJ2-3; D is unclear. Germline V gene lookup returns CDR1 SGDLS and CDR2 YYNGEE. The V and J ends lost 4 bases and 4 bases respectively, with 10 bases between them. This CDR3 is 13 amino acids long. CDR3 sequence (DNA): TGTGCCAGCAGCCCTGTAAACGCAGATACGCAGTATTTT. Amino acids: CASSPVNADTQYF.

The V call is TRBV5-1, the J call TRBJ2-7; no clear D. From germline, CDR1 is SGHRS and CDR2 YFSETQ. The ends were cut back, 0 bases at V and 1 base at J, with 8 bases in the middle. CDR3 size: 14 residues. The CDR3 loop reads CASSLAGQSYEQYF. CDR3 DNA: TGCGCCAGCAGCTTGGCCGGGCAGTCCTACGAGCAGTACTTC.

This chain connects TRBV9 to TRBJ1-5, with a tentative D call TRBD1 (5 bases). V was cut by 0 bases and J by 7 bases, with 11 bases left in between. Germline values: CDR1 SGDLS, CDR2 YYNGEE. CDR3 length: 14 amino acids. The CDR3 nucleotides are TGTGCCAGCAGCGTAGATGGGGGGGACCAGCCCCAGCATTTT. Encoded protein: CASSVDGGDQPQHF.

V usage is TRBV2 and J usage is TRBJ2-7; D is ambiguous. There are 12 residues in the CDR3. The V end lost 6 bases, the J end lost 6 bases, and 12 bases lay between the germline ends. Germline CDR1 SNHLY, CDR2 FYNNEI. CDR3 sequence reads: CASRALRSEQYF. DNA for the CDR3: TGTGCCAGCAGGGCCCTCAGGTCCGAGCAGTACTTC.

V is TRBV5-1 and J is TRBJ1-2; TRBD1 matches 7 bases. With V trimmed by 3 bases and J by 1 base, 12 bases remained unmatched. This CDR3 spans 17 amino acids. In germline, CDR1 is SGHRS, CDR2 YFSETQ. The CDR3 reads CASSSIYDREGNYGYTF. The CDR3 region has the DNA TGCGCCAGCAGCTCGATCTATGACAGGGAGGGTAACTATGGCTACACCTTC.

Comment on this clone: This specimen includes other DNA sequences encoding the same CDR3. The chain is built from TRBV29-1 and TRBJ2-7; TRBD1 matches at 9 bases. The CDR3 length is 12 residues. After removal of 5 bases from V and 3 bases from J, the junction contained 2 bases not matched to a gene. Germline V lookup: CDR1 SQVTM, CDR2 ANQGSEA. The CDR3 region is CSVLTGGYEQYF. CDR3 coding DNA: TGCAGCGTTTTGACAGGGGGCTACGAGCAGTACTTC.

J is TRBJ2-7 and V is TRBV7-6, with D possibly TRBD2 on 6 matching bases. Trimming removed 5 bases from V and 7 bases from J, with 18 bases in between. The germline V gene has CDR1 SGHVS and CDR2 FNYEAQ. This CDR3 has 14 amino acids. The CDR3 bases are TGTGCCAGCAGCATTAGCGTGGGAGGTGATGAGCAGTACTTC. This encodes CASSISVGGDEQYF.

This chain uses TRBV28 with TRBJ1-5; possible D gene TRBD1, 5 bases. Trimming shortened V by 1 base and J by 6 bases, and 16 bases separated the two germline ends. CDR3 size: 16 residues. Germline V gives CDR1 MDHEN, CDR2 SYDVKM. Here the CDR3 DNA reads TGTGCCAGCAGTTTATATTTGGTAGGGGTTGGTCAGCCCCAGCATTTT. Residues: CASSLYLVGVGQPQHF.

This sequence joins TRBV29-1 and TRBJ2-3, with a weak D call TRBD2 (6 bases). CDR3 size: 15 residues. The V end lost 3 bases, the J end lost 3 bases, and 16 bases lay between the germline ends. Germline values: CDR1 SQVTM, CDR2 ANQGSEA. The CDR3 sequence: CSVELGGLGTDTQYF. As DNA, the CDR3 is TGCAGCGTTGAGCTGGGGGGACTGGGAACAGATACGCAGTATTTT.

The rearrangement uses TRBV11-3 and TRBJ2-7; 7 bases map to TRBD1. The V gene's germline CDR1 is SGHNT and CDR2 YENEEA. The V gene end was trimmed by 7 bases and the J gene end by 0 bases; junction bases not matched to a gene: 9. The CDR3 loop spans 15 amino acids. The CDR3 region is CASKAKGADSYEQYF. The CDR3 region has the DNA TGTGCCAGCAAGGCTAAGGGGGCTGACTCCTACGAGCAGTACTTC.

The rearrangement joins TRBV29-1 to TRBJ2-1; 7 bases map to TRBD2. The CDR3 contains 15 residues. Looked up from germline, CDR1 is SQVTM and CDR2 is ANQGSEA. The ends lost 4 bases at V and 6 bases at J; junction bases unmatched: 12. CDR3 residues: CSVVLLGGKANEQFF. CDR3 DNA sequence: TGCAGCGTTGTACTCCTCGGGGGGAAAGCCAATGAGCAGTTCTTC.

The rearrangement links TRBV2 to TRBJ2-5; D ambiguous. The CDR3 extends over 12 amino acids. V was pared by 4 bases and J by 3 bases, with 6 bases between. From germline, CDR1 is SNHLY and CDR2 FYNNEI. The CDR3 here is CASSGRKETQYF. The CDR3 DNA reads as TGTGCCAGCAGTGGAAGGAAAGAGACCCAGTACTTC.

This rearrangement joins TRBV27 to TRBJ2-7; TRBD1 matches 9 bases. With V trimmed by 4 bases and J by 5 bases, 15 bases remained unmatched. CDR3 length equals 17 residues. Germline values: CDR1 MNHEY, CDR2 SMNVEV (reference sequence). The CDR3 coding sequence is TGTGCCAGCAGTTCCACACCCCTAAGGACAGGGGTCCACGAGCAGTACTTC. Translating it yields CASSSTPLRTGVHEQYF.

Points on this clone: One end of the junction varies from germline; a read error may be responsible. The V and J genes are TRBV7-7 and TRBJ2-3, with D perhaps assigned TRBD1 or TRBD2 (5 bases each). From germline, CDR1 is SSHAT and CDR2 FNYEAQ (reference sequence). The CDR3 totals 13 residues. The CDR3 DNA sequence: TGTGCTAGCAGCTTGGGGGTGCCAGATACGCAGTATTTT. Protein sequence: CASSLGVPDTQYF.

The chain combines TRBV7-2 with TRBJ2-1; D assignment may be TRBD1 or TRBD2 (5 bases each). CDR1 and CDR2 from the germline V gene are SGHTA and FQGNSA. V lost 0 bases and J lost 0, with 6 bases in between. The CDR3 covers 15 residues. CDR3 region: CASSLAGPSYNEQFF. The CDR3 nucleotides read TGTGCCAGCAGCTTAGCGGGACCCTCCTACAATGAGCAGTTCTTC.